The 10 T cell receptor beta chains in this list originate from one sample, sequenced in a study of blood T cell repertoires in COVID-19. Some clones are missing from TCRdb's copy, which holds only in-frame ones; the method was immunoSEQ multiplex PCR. Altogether 240,000 or so clones are present, roughly 85% being singletons, with the ten largest covering less than 3.5%. The sequencing sample was made of peripheral blood. These receptors all stem from a woman younger than 30 with acute or convalescent COVID-19.

V is TRBV5-1 and J is TRBJ2-1; 7 nucleotides match TRBD2. The CDR3 spans 17 residues. With V trimmed by 4 bases and J by 0 bases, 10 bases remained unmatched. Germline V gives CDR1 SGHRS, CDR2 YFSETQ. The CDR3 is CASSPTIGGSSYNEQFF. The CDR3 region has the DNA TGCGCCAGCAGCCCAACCATTGGCGGGAGCTCCTACAATGAGCAGTTCTTC.

J is TRBJ2-1 and V is TRBV18, with 9 bases identical to TRBD2. The germline gives CDR1 KGHSH, CDR2 LQKENI. V trimming: 3 bases; J trimming: 0 bases; junction bases outside the gene matches: 3. This CDR3 is built from 16 residues. The CDR3 nucleotides read TGTGCCAGCTCACCGGGACTAGCATTCTCCTACAATGAGCAGTTCTTC. Encoded protein: CASSPGLAFSYNEQFF.

With regard to this clone: The sample contains more than one DNA sequence encoding this CDR3. This rearrangement joins TRBV19 to TRBJ2-7, with TRBD2 as a possible D gene (6 bases). Germline V gives CDR1 LNHDA, CDR2 SQIVND (reference sequence). With 1 base removed from V and 2 bases from J, the gap between germline ends came to 6 bases. The CDR3 loop spans 13 amino acids. CDR3 in DNA: TGTGCCAGTAGTATAGCGGGAGCCTACGAGCAGTACTTC. As protein: CASSIAGAYEQYF.

As concerns this clone: This CDR3 is also generated by other DNA sequences in the sample. The chain carries TRBV18 and TRBJ2-1; 10 bases line up with TRBD2. This CDR3 region has 16 residues. The germline V gene encodes CDR1 KGHSH and CDR2 LQKENI. J lost 0 bases, V lost 3 bases, and 2 bases had no gene match. The CDR3 region is CASSPPSGSSYNEQFF. The CDR3 bases are TGTGCCAGCTCACCCCCTAGCGGGAGCTCCTACAATGAGCAGTTCTTC.

The V gene is TRBV18, the J gene TRBJ2-5; 12 nucleotides agree with TRBD2. J lost 1 base, V lost 4 bases, and 4 bases had no gene match. Germline V gene data show CDR1 as KGHSH and CDR2 as LQKENI. CDR3 length: 16 residues. The CDR3 DNA reads TGTGCCAGCTCACTAGGACTAGCGGGGATCCAAGAGACCCAGTACTTC. Translation: CASSLGLAGIQETQYF.

This rearrangement joins TRBV19 to TRBJ1-5, with 8 bases matching TRBD1. The CDR3 totals 14 residues. Germline loops: CDR1 LNHDA, CDR2 SQIVND (reference sequence). With V trimmed by 5 bases and J by 0 bases, 0 bases remained unmatched. This CDR3 reads CASSGTGSNQPQHF. Here the CDR3 DNA reads TGTGCCAGTAGTGGGACAGGTAGCAATCAGCCCCAGCATTTT.

V is TRBV7-2 and J is TRBJ2-3; tentative D call: TRBD2 (7 bases). CDR1 is SGHTA, CDR2 FQGNSA, per germline. This CDR3 has 16 residues. V lost 1 base and J lost 4, with 15 bases in between. The CDR3 region is CASSLEGRGVSDTQYF. DNA for the CDR3: TGTGCCAGCAGCTTAGAGGGGAGGGGGGTCTCAGATACGCAGTATTTT.

This sequence joins TRBV29-1 and TRBJ2-1, with D possibly matching TRBD1 (5 bases). Germline assignment: CDR1 SQVTM and CDR2 ANQGSEA. CDR3 length: 14 amino acids. V dropped 3 bases and J dropped 6 bases, with 15 bases sitting between them. CDR3 loop: CSVDGAKRSNEQFF. The CDR3, as DNA: TGCAGCGTTGATGGGGCTAAACGGTCCAATGAGCAGTTCTTC.

This sequence joins TRBV7-2 and TRBJ2-7, with 7 bases identical to TRBD2. This CDR3 has 15 amino acids. V was clipped by 4 bases and J by 4 bases; unmatched bases: 10. Germline V gives CDR1 SGHTA, CDR2 FQGNSA. This chain's CDR3 is CASSSISLGGYEQYF. The CDR3 nucleotides read TGTGCCAGCAGCTCCATTTCCCTCGGGGGGTACGAGCAGTACTTC.

The chain employs TRBV9 and TRBJ2-5; 9 bases map to TRBD1. The V gene's germline CDR1 is SGDLS and CDR2 YYNGEE. V trimming: 3 bases; J trimming: 2 bases; junction bases outside the gene matches: 11. The CDR3 extends over 17 amino acids. The DNA for the CDR3 is TGTGCCAGCAGCGAACACTTACCCGGGACAGGGCAAGAGACCCAGTACTTC. Protein product: CASSEHLPGTGQETQYF.